The rows below give T cell receptor beta chains drawn from one sample of a study of blood T cells in healthy people across ages. TCRdb re-called the 5' RACE reads with MiXCR, one entry per CDR3 protein. This sample yields fewer than 1 million distinct CDR3 sequences, of which around 42% are seen a single time; approximately 20% belongs to the top ten. The source material was blood. Every receptor here comes from a man aged 55-75 years in good health. CDR3s include the opening cysteine and the closing phenylalanine or tryptophan. Fields, in order: clone size, D gene, J gene, V gene, CDR3 protein, CDR3 DNA. The D gene is left open where the match is weak. Size is stated for part of the rows, as once, few or many counts, or as a class when the clone is expanded.

>-|TRBD2|TRBJ2-3|TRBV7-3
CASSLIAGGPDTQYF
TGTGCCAGCAGCTTAATAGCGGGGGGGCCAGATACGCAGTATTTT
>-|-|TRBJ1-3|TRBV6-1
CASSTGTSANTIYF
TGTGCCAGCTCAACCGGGACATCGGCGAACACCATATATTTT
>-|TRBD1|TRBJ1-2|TRBV7-2
CASSFRGPGQGARGYTF
TGTGCCAGCAGCTTTAGAGGCCCGGGACAGGGGGCGCGAGGCTACACCTTC
>-|-|TRBJ2-5|TRBV5-4
CASSLAGTYNEQYF
TGTGCCAGCAGCTTGGCCGGGACTTATAATGAGCAGTACTTC
>-|-|TRBJ1-2|TRBV5-1
CASSFGPEEGYTF
TGCGCCAGCAGCTTTGGGCCGGAGGAAGGCTACACCTTC
>-|TRBD2|TRBJ2-5|TRBV3-1
CASSQEYIAGALQETQYF
TGTGCCAGCAGCCAAGAGTATATAGCGGGGGCCCTCCAAGAGACCCAGTACTTC
>-|-|TRBJ2-2|TRBV5-1
CASSLASGAGELFF
TGCGCCAGCAGTTTAGCGTCGGGGGCCGGGGAGCTGTTTTTT
>-|-|TRBJ1-4|TRBV4-3
CASSHLSGEKLFF
TGCGCCAGCAGCCACCTATCGGGTGAAAAACTGTTTTTT
>-|-|TRBJ2-5|TRBV7-9
CASSFRLNNEQYF
TGTGCCAGCAGCTTTCGTCTGAACAATGAGCAGTACTTC
>-|TRBD2|TRBJ2-7|TRBV13
CASSLGSSGGRAYEQYF
TGTGCCAGCAGCTTAGGGTCCAGCGGGGGGCGAGCCTACGAGCAGTACTTC
>few|-|TRBJ2-3|TRBV12-3/TRBV12-4
CASSQSISTDTQYF
TGTGCCAGCAGTCAAAGTATTAGCACAGATACGCAGTATTTT
>-|TRBD1|TRBJ1-2|TRBV9
CASSARIGQGVDYGYTF
TGTGCCAGCAGCGCGAGGATAGGACAGGGGGTTGACTATGGCTACACCTTC
>-|-|TRBJ2-3|TRBV12-3/TRBV12-4
CASSLYPPGASADTQYF
TGTGCCAGCAGTTTGTACCCACCCGGGGCTAGCGCAGATACGCAGTATTTT
>-|TRBD1|TRBJ1-2|TRBV3-1
CASSQDRDSLYGYTF
TGTGCCAGCAGCCAAGATCGGGACAGCTTATATGGCTACACCTTC
>many|TRBD2|TRBJ2-5|TRBV7-2
CASSLATSGGQETQYF
TGTGCCAGCAGCTTGGCAACTAGCGGGGGGCAAGAGACCCAGTACTTC
>few|TRBD2|TRBJ2-1|TRBV7-2
CASSLYGRGSGGNEQFF
TGTGCCAGCAGCTTATATGGGCGGGGTAGCGGGGGCAATGAGCAGTTCTTC
>few|-|TRBJ2-7|TRBV7-6
CASSLTDGGYEQYF
TGTGCCAGCAGCTTAACGGACGGGGGCTACGAGCAGTACTTC
>-|-|TRBJ1-1|TRBV10-3
CAISEGALNTEAFF
TGTGCCATCAGTGAAGGTGCACTGAACACTGAAGCTTTCTTT
>-|TRBD2|TRBJ2-5|TRBV15
CATSSRGGQETQYF
TGTGCCACCAGCAGTCGGGGGGGTCAAGAGACCCAGTACTTC
>-|-|TRBJ2-2|TRBV4-3
CASSQDPSGRTGELFF
TGCGCCAGCAGCCAAGATCCGAGCGGACGGACCGGGGAGCTGTTTTTT
>-|-|TRBJ1-1|TRBV25-1
CASSDSAKGVNTEAFF
TGTGCCAGCAGTGATTCCGCGAAGGGGGTAAACACTGAAGCTTTCTTT
>few|TRBD1|TRBJ2-5|TRBV20-1
CSAQSIQGAGSQETQYF
TGCAGTGCTCAATCTATTCAGGGGGCGGGCAGCCAAGAGACCCAGTACTTC
>few|-|TRBJ2-7|TRBV7-8
CASCGTPGRDPYEQYF
TGTGCCAGCTGCGGGACACCGGGAAGGGATCCCTACGAGCAGTACTTC
>-|-|TRBJ1-2|TRBV4-1
CASSQGDGNYGYTF
TGCGCCAGCAGCCAGGGGGACGGAAACTATGGCTACACCTTC
>-|TRBD2|TRBJ2-7|TRBV15
CATSRGRGTHEQYF
TGTGCCACCAGCAGAGGGCGGGGGACCCACGAGCAGTACTTC
>-|-|TRBJ2-7|TRBV20-1
CSAPPRSYEQYF
TGCAGTGCTCCCCCTCGGTCCTACGAGCAGTACTTC
>few|TRBD1|TRBJ2-7|TRBV27
CASKGTGTGYEQYF
TGTGCCAGCAAGGGGACCGGGACAGGCTACGAGCAGTACTTC
>-|TRBD1|TRBJ1-5|TRBV7-9
CASSLGPGQGARQPQHF
TGTGCCAGCAGCTTAGGTCCGGGACAGGGGGCTAGGCAGCCCCAGCATTTT
>few|-|TRBJ2-7|TRBV10-3
CAISDGQPYEQYF
TGTGCCATCAGTGACGGACAGCCTTACGAGCAGTACTTC
>-|-|TRBJ1-6|TRBV25-1
CASRRGHNNSPLHF
TGTGCCAGTAGACGGGGACACAATAATTCACCCCTCCACTTT
>-|TRBD2|TRBJ2-3|TRBV3-1
CASSCLMTSGGLTDTQYF
TGTGCCAGCAGCTGCCTGATGACTAGCGGGGGTTTAACAGATACGCAGTATTTT
>-|-|TRBJ1-2|TRBV6-5
CASSYSGGAQGYTF
TGTGCCAGCAGTTACTCGGGGGGGGCGCAGGGCTACACCTTC
>few|-|TRBJ2-5|TRBV7-2
CASSPLAGQAQYF
TGTGCCAGCAGCCCCCTGGCGGGCCAGGCCCAGTACTTC
>-|-|TRBJ1-6|TRBV5-1
CASSFALQGSPPHF
TGCGCCAGCAGCTTTGCCCTACAGGGATCACCCCCCCACTTT
>-|-|TRBJ2-7|TRBV7-2
CASSLGGATTYISYEQYF
TGTGCCAGCAGCTTAGGTGGGGCAACGACCTACATCTCCTACGAGCAGTACTTC
>-|-|TRBJ2-7|TRBV20-1
CSARDQRYEQYF
TGCAGTGCTAGAGATCAGCGATACGAGCAGTACTTC
>few|TRBD1|TRBJ2-1|TRBV20-1
CSARDEGQGLNEQFF
TGCAGTGCTAGAGATGAGGGACAGGGGCTAAATGAGCAGTTCTTC
>-|-|TRBJ1-4|TRBV5-6
CASSLVSERTNEKLFF
TGTGCCAGCAGCTTGGTCTCTGAGAGAACTAATGAAAAACTGTTTTTT
>few|-|TRBJ2-1|TRBV12-3/TRBV12-4
CASSPQGSYEQFF
TGTGCCAGCAGTCCCCAGGGGTCCTATGAGCAGTTCTTC
>-|TRBD2|TRBJ2-3|TRBV7-2
CASSFFSGGITDTQYF
TGTGCCAGCAGCTTCTTTAGCGGGGGAATCACAGATACGCAGTATTTT
>few|-|TRBJ2-7|TRBV4-1
CASSQDVRGDLGYEQYF
TGCGCCAGCAGCCAAGACGTTAGGGGGGACCTCGGTTACGAGCAGTACTTC
>-|-|TRBJ2-5|TRBV18
CASSPREGHKTQYF
TGTGCCAGCTCACCGCGAGAAGGCCACAAGACCCAGTACTTC
>-|TRBD2|TRBJ2-1|TRBV7-2
CASSFDNSGTRQFF
TGTGCCAGCAGCTTTGACAATTCCGGGACTAGGCAGTTCTTC
>few|TRBD2|TRBJ2-1|TRBV5-1
CASSLDVLRGALNEQFF
TGCGCCAGCAGCTTGGACGTTCTGCGGGGGGCCCTTAATGAGCAGTTCTTC
>many|TRBD2|TRBJ2-5|TRBV10-3
CAIIRTSGGAVQKTQYF
TGTGCCATCATTCGAACTAGCGGGGGGGCCGTGCAAAAGACCCAGTACTTC
>-|-|TRBJ2-5|TRBV3-1
CASSQTHSNEQYF
TGTGCCAGCAGCCAAACGCACAGTAATGAGCAGTACTTC
>-|-|TRBJ2-5|TRBV30
CAWISGDFGTQYF
TGTGCCTGGATTTCAGGGGACTTTGGGACCCAGTACTTC
>-|TRBD1|TRBJ2-3|TRBV12-3/TRBV12-4
CASSLRDRDSTDTQYF
TGTGCCAGCAGTTTAAGAGACAGGGATAGCACAGATACGCAGTATTTT
>once|TRBD1|TRBJ1-2|TRBV7-9
CASSKRTGGHANYGYTF
TGTGCCAGCAGCAAACGGACAGGGGGCCACGCTAACTATGGCTACACCTTC
>-|TRBD2|TRBJ2-7|TRBV20-1
CSARVSGGAYEQYF
TGCAGTGCTAGAGTTAGCGGGGGGGCTTACGAGCAGTACTTC
>many|-|TRBJ1-1|TRBV7-9
CASSLRRQDEAFF
TGTGCCAGCAGCCTGCGAAGACAGGATGAAGCTTTCTTT
>few|TRBD1|TRBJ2-5|TRBV5-4
CASSPGQGMGLGYF
TGTGCCAGCAGCCCGGGACAGGGAATGGGCTTAGGGTACTTC
>-|TRBD1|TRBJ2-1|TRBV9
CASSARQGAYEQFF
TGTGCCAGCAGCGCAAGACAGGGGGCTTATGAGCAGTTCTTC
>-|-|TRBJ2-5|TRBV11-3
CASSLVQGLRETQYF
TGTGCCAGCAGCTTAGTCCAGGGGCTGCGGGAGACCCAGTACTTC
>-|TRBD1|TRBJ1-6|TRBV11-3
CASSLMAGGRGSPLHF
TGTGCCAGCAGCCTCATGGCAGGGGGCAGGGGTTCACCCCTCCACTTT